These 9 T cell receptor beta chains share one sample of origin, sequenced in a study of blood T cell repertoires in COVID-19. Method: immunoSEQ multiplex PCR; TCRdb's copy keeps in-frame clones and lacks some. The repertoire holds 150,000 to 200,000 clones, with around 82% as singletons. Sequencing was carried out using PBMCs or T cells enriched from blood (not recorded which). Receptor source: a woman in her 50s with acute COVID-19.

V is TRBV5-6 and J is TRBJ1-6; maybe TRBD1 (5 bases). CDR3 length equals 17 residues. CDR1 is SGHDT, CDR2 YYEEEE, per germline. Between the trimmed V and J ends, which lost 1 base and 5 bases, there was a span of 16 bases. The CDR3 DNA is TGTGCCAGCAGCTTGTTGGGCCAGGGAATAGATAATTCACCCCTCCACTTT. Its protein product is CASSLLGQGIDNSPLHF.

The chain employs TRBV7-8 and TRBJ1-3; D possibly corresponds to TRBD1 (6 bases). Germline lookup yields CDR1 SGHVS and CDR2 FQNEAQ. The V end was cut by 3 bases, the J end by 0 bases, with 9 bases between. The CDR3 is made up of 15 amino acids. In DNA form, the CDR3 reads TGTGCCAGCAGCTTTATACAGGGCTCTGGAAACACCATATATTTT. Protein: CASSFIQGSGNTIYF.

The CDR3 nucleotides read TGTGCCAGCAGCCCGCGAGGGGACAGACAAGGCATTCAGTACTTC. It is translated as CASSPRGDRQGIQYF. The chain employs TRBV5-8 and TRBJ2-4, with TRBD1 matching over 7 bases. The J segment lost 9 bases and the V segment lost 4 bases, leaving 13 bases of the junction unmatched. The germline V gene has CDR1 SGHTS and CDR2 YDEGEE. The length of the CDR3 is 15 residues.

This clone was recorded many times. The rearrangement joins TRBV28 to TRBJ1-1; D gene uncertain. There are 13 residues in the CDR3. Germline V gives CDR1 MDHEN, CDR2 SYDVKM. Trimming took off 6 bases at V and 3 bases at J, with 11 bases between the two ends. DNA of the CDR3: TGTGCCAGCAGACGCGGCGGGGACACTGAAGCTTTCTTT. Its translation is CASRRGGDTEAFF.

To note about this clone: Other DNA sequences from this sample encode an identical CDR3 as well. The V and J genes are TRBV24-1 and TRBJ2-3; 9 positions match TRBD2. J lost 4 bases, V lost 5 bases, and 3 bases had no gene match. Germline CDR1 KGHDR, CDR2 SFDVKD. This CDR3 is 14 amino acids long. In DNA, the CDR3 is TGTGCCACCAGTGGGCGGGGGGGTCCAGATACGCAGTATTTT. This gives the protein CATSGRGGPDTQYF.

The chain has TRBV10-3 and TRBJ1-2; 7 bases are a match to TRBD1. V was pared by 8 bases and J by 4 bases, with 10 bases of the junction left unmatched. The germline V gene has CDR1 ENHRY and CDR2 SYGVKD. The CDR3 is made up of 14 amino acids. CDR3 loop: CAILEGTGAYGYTF. CDR3 sequence (DNA): TGTGCCATCCTGGAAGGAACAGGGGCCTATGGCTACACCTTC.

V gene TRBV7-9 combines with J gene TRBJ1-2, with 7 bases fitting TRBD1. Trimming at V came to 5 bases and at J to 8 bases, leaving 20 bases not matched to a gene. Per the germline V gene, CDR1 is SEHNR and CDR2 is FQNEAQ (reference sequence). This CDR3 region has 17 residues. CDR3 sequence: CASSPRGTAVGTQGYTF. The CDR3 coding sequence is TGTGCCAGCAGCCCCCGGGGGACAGCGGTGGGCACGCAAGGCTACACCTTC. Combining the CDR3 with reference TRBV7-9 and TRBJ1-2 gives the whole variable domain DTGVSQNPRHKITKRGQNVTFRCDPISEHNRLYWYRQTLGQGPEFLTYFQNEAQLEKSRLLSDRFSAERPKGSFSTLEIQRTEQGDSAMYLCASSPRGTAVGTQGYTFGSGTRLTVV.

This clone was detected once. The chain combines TRBV7-9 with TRBJ2-7, with D hard to call. The germline CDR1 and CDR2 sequences are SEHNR and FQNEAQ (reference sequence). The V gene lost 4 bases and the J gene lost 1 base, with 8 bases spanning the gap. CDR3 length: 13 amino acids. The CDR3: CASSSLLSYEQYV. In DNA form, the CDR3 reads TGTGCCAGCAGCTCGCTGCTATCCTACGAGCAGTACGTC.

The V gene is TRBV5-6, the J gene TRBJ1-2; D call uncertain. V was shortened by 4 bases and J by 1 base, with 11 bases between the two germline ends. Germline CDR1 is SGHDT and CDR2 is YYEEEE. This CDR3 region has 14 residues. CDR3 sequence: CASSRLRLNYGYTF. The CDR3 nucleotides are TGTGCCAGCAGCCGACTCCGGCTTAACTATGGCTACACCTTC.